This T cell receptor (beta chain) was observed in a study of CD4+ T cells in melanoma. Broader study findings: CD8+ T cell, macrophage and B cell function reportedly correlated with neoantigen-specific CD4+ T cells. Diverse differentiation states were reported for melanoma neoantigen-specific CD4+ T cells.

Details on this clone: Its antigen is unidentified.

The data were produced by immunoSEQ multiplex PCR, yet TCRdb's version contains in-frame clones alone and is incomplete. The sample has around 7,000 clones, roughly 51% seen once. Material for sequencing was cells from a culture (not recorded whether cultured in vitro). The sequence was collected from a human donor with melanoma.

The CDR3 coding sequence is TGTGCCAGCTCACAACAGGGAAGCGACACTGAAGCTTTCTTT. Protein: CASSQQGSDTEAFF. This chain uses TRBV18 with TRBJ1-1; TRBD1 might be the D (6 bases). V was trimmed by 4 bases and J by 3 bases, leaving 12 bases between them. CDR1 is KGHSH, CDR2 LQKENI, per germline. The length of the CDR3 is 14 residues.